This TCR beta chain was recovered during a study of CD8 T cells in Susac syndrome. CDR1 SGHAT and CDR2 FQNNGV come from the germline V gene. The length of the CDR3 is 15 residues. Trimming took 5 bases from V and 5 from J, leaving 19 bases between them. Reverse transcription of roughly 0.5 to 1 ug RNA used random hexamers. Using its own MiXCR run on the immunoSEQ multiplex PCR reads, TCRdb lists one record per CDR3 protein. Seen here are roughly 140,000 distinct CDR3 sequences, 95% observed once, and the top ten hold 0.15%. This clonotype was sampled from a human donor with multiple sclerosis. The chain carries TRBV11-2 and TRBJ2-7; D is ambiguous. Sequenced: CD8+ T cells from PBMCs. In DNA, the CDR3 is TGTGCCAGCAGCCCCCCGCAGGTAGGCGGAAACGAGCAGTACTTC. Protein product: CASSPPQVGGNEQYF.